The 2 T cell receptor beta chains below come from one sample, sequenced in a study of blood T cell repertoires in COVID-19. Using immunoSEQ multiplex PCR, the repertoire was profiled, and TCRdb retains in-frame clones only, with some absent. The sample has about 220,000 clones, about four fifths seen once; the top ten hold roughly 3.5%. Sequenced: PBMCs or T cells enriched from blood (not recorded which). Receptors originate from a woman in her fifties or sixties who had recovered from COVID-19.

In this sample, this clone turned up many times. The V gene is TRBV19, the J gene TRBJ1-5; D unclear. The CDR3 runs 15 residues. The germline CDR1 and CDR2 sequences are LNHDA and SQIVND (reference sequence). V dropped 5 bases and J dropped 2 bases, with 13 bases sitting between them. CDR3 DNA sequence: TGTGCCAGTAGTGCCTATCCACCCGGCAATCAGCCCCAGCATTTT. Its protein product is CASSAYPPGNQPQHF.

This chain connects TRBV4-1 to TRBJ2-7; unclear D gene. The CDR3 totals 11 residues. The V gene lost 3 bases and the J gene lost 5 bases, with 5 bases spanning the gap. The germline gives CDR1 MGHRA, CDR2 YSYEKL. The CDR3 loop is CASSQADEQYF. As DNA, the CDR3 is TGCGCCAGCAGCCAGGCGGACGAGCAGTACTTC.